These 15 T cell receptor beta chains came from one sample sequenced in a study of T cell responses to AZD1222 COVID-19 vaccine (dated by TCRdb to the early 2020s). Sample time point, as interpreted from the label and publication: baseline before first vaccination. Library construction relied on the immunoSEQ multiplex PCR assay. Imported from immuneACCESS, the table was reduced by TCRdb to in-frame sequences with V and J called. These copies leave out some clones; in studies compared against another copy, an unresolved V gene accounts for under half, and the cause of the remainder is not known. Within this sample are around 79,000 clones, with 88% of them counted one time only. The ten largest clones capture about 20% of the sample. Sequences were derived from peripheral blood, sampled on day 0 of AZD1222 vaccination. These receptors originate from an adult in good health.

This rearrangement joins TRBV11-3 to TRBJ2-3; maybe TRBD2 (5 bases). The CDR3 runs 15 residues. V lost 1 base and J lost 2, with 10 bases in between. Germline CDR1 reads SGHNT; CDR2 reads YENEEA. The DNA for the CDR3 is TGTGCCAGCAGCTTAGCCGGGGAACCCACAGATACGCAGTATTTT. It yields the protein CASSLAGEPTDTQYF.

The genes are TRBV19 and TRBJ2-1, with 9 nucleotides matching TRBD2. Germline CDR1 reads LNHDA; CDR2 reads SQIVND (reference sequence). The CDR3 extends over 14 amino acids. Trimming at V came to 5 bases and at J to 5 bases, leaving 4 bases not matched to a gene. The CDR3 nucleotides read TGTGCCAGTAGTGGCGGGAGGGGCAACAATGAGCAGTTCTTC. It specifies CASSGGRGNNEQFF.

The V call is TRBV25-1, the J call TRBJ1-2; D not resolved. The CDR3 extends over 11 amino acids. With 5 bases removed from V and 3 bases from J, the gap between germline ends came to 4 bases. The V gene's germline CDR1 is MGHDK and CDR2 SYGVNS. The DNA of the CDR3 is TGTGCCAGCAGTCAGGACTATGGCTACACCTTC. Protein product: CASSQDYGYTF.

V and J are TRBV6-5 and TRBJ2-5; unclear D gene. The CDR3 covers 14 residues. Germline lookup yields CDR1 MNHEY and CDR2 SVGAGI. Trimming stripped 6 bases from V and 3 bases from J, with 14 bases between. DNA of the CDR3: TGTGCCAGCAGCCTGGGAAAACAAAAAGAGACCCAGTACTTC. This sequence encodes CASSLGKQKETQYF.

V usage is TRBV7-2 and J usage is TRBJ2-2; D may be TRBD2 (6 bases). The V gene's germline CDR1 is SGHTA and CDR2 FQGNSA. Trimming shortened V by 5 bases and J by 5 bases, and 15 bases separated the two germline ends. The CDR3 is 15 residues long. The CDR3 DNA sequence: TGTGCCAGCAGCGGGGACTCCCAGAAGACCGGGGAGCTGTTTTTT. This codes for CASSGDSQKTGELFF.

This chain links TRBV30 with TRBJ1-2; D call uncertain. The ends were cut back, 2 bases at V and 7 bases at J, with 5 bases in the middle. The CDR3 covers 10 residues. Germline-derived CDR1 and CDR2 are GTSNPN and SVGIG (reference sequence). Written as DNA, the CDR3 is TGTGCCTGGAGTCGAACTGGCTACACCTTC. This codes for CAWSRTGYTF.

The chain employs TRBV5-1 and TRBJ1-1, with a weak D call TRBD1 (5 bases). Looked up from germline, CDR1 is SGHRS and CDR2 is YFSETQ. The CDR3 extends over 13 amino acids. Trimming left V 2 bases short and J 4 bases short, with 9 bases between. DNA for the CDR3: TGCGCCAGCAGCTTAGCAGGGAGCACTGAAGCTTTCTTT. Translation gives CASSLAGSTEAFF.

The CDR3 DNA sequence: TGTGCCAGCGGCGGGGGGCGGCCAACTAATGAAAAACTGTTTTTT. Protein sequence: CASGGGRPTNEKLFF. V and J are TRBV6-5 and TRBJ1-4; weak D call: TRBD1 (6 bases). Germline loops: CDR1 MNHEY, CDR2 SVGAGI. Trimming pared 8 bases from V and 0 bases from J, leaving 13 bases between. The CDR3 consists of 15 residues.

This chain uses TRBV27 with TRBJ1-1; D unclear. The CDR3 sequence is 11 residues long. Germline CDR1 MNHEY, CDR2 SMNVEV (reference sequence). Trimming shortened V by 8 bases and J by 0 bases, and 4 bases separated the two germline ends. The DNA of the CDR3 is TGTGCCAGCGGAGTGAACACTGAAGCTTTCTTT. Its translation is CASGVNTEAFF.

The chain combines TRBV2 with TRBJ2-1; D gene uncertain. There are 13 residues in the CDR3. Germline V gene lookup returns CDR1 SNHLY and CDR2 FYNNEI. V was pared by 3 bases and J by 7 bases, with 10 bases between. Here the CDR3 DNA reads TGTGCCAGCAGTGAGGTGGGCTTGAATGAGCAGTTCTTC. It specifies CASSEVGLNEQFF.

This sequence joins TRBV18 and TRBJ2-7; perhaps TRBD1 as D (6 bases). CDR1 is KGHSH and CDR2 is LQKENI in the germline V gene. This CDR3 spans 14 amino acids. V was pared by 4 bases and J by 3 bases, with 13 bases between. The DNA of the CDR3 is TGTGCCAGCTCACTAACTTCGGACAGCTACGAGCAGTACTTC. This translates into CASSLTSDSYEQYF.

The chain couples TRBV11-2 to TRBJ2-1; the D gene is possibly TRBD1 (6 bases). Germline V CDR1 and CDR2: SGHAT, FQNNGV. Trimming took off 0 bases at V and 12 bases at J, with 18 bases between the two ends. The CDR3 runs 15 residues. CDR3 amino acids: CASSLDRGQSRVQFF. The CDR3 DNA follows: TGTGCCAGCAGCTTAGACAGGGGACAATCGCGGGTGCAGTTCTTC.

This clone was observed once. This sequence joins TRBV28 and TRBJ1-1, with 7 bases identical to TRBD1. The CDR3 runs to 15 residues. V lost 1 base to trimming and J lost 5 bases; unmatched junction nucleotides: 7. Germline CDR1 MDHEN, CDR2 SYDVKM. This CDR3 is CASSLLVTGTTEAFF. CDR3 nucleotide sequence: TGTGCCAGCAGTTTATTGGTGACAGGGACTACTGAAGCTTTCTTT.

The V call is TRBV9, the J call TRBJ2-3, with D perhaps matching TRBD1 or TRBD2 (6 bases each). V shed 0 bases and J shed 4 bases, with 15 bases lying between them. Germline CDR1 reads SGDLS; CDR2 reads YYNGEE. The CDR3 totals 16 residues. CDR3 in DNA: TGTGCCAGCAGCGTAGAACAGGGAGGTGGTTCAGATACGCAGTATTTT. This sequence encodes CASSVEQGGGSDTQYF.

This clone turned up a few times. The chain employs TRBV6-4 and TRBJ2-1; 12 bases are shared with TRBD2. The CDR3 length is 15 residues. V lost 3 bases and J lost 3; bases outside the gene matches: 0. Germline V gives CDR1 MRHNA, CDR2 SNTAGT. CDR3 in DNA: TGTGCCAGCAGTGAGACTAGCGGGAGCTACAATGAGCAGTTCTTC. Protein: CASSETSGSYNEQFF.